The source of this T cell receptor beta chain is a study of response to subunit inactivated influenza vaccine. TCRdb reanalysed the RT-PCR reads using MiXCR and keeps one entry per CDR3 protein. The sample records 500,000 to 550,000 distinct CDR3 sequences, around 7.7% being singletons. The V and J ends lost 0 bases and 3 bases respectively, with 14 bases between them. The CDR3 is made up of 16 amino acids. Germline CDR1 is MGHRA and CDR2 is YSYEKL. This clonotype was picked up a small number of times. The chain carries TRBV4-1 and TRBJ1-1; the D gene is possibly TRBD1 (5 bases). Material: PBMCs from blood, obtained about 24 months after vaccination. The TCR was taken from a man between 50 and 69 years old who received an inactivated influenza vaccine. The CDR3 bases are TGCGCCAGCAGCCAAGAGGGGGAGGGACGATACACTGAAGCTTTCTTT. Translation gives CASSQEGEGRYTEAFF.